Below are 8 T cell receptor beta chains sequenced from a single sample in a study of blood T cells in healthy people across ages. The use of a sample-barcoded 5' primer and a J-beta primer mix characterized a second PCR of about 6 to 11 cycles. One entry per CDR3 protein, called by TCRdb with MiXCR from the 5' RACE reads. The sample has about 1.1 million distinct CDR3 sequences; less than 45% are singletons. What was sequenced was blood. These receptor sequences come from a man aged 18 to 29 in good health.

CDR3 sequence (DNA): TGTGCCAGCAGTTACCGCGTATTGCCAGCCTATGGCTACACCTTC. As protein: CASSYRVLPAYGYTF. The chain has TRBV6-2 or TRBV6-3 and TRBJ1-2; no reliable D call. Germline-derived CDR1 and CDR2 are MNHEY and SVGEGT. The CDR3 is 15 amino acids. Trimming removed 2 bases from V and 4 bases from J, with 14 bases in between.

V gene TRBV24-1 combines with J gene TRBJ2-3, with 7 bases that match TRBD2. The germline V gene encodes CDR1 KGHDR and CDR2 SFDVKD. The J segment lost 2 bases and the V segment lost 2 bases, leaving 6 bases of the junction unmatched. The CDR3 length is 16 residues. CDR3 sequence: CATSDWGGLFTDTQYF. The CDR3 region has the DNA TGTGCCACCAGTGATTGGGGGGGACTTTTCACAGATACGCAGTATTTT.

The CDR3 DNA is TGTGCCAGCAGTGAATGGGGCGGGCCTAATTCACCCCTCCACTTT. Protein: CASSEWGGPNSPLHF. The rearrangement links TRBV25-1 to TRBJ1-6; maybe TRBD1 (5 bases). This CDR3 comprises 15 residues. V lost 1 base and J lost 6, with 10 bases in between. CDR1 and CDR2 from the germline V gene are MGHDK and SYGVNS.

The chain links TRBV9 to TRBJ1-1, with TRBD1 matching 9 bases. This CDR3 comprises 15 residues. From germline, CDR1 is SGDLS and CDR2 YYNGEE. Unmatched junction bases numbered 8, after V lost 3 bases and J lost 5 bases. Here the CDR3 DNA reads TGTGCCAGCAGCGCGCACCCGACAGGGGGAACTGAAGCTTTCTTT. Protein product: CASSAHPTGGTEAFF.

V and J are TRBV12-3 or TRBV12-4 and TRBJ1-1; TRBD1 matches at 7 bases. V trimming: 3 bases; J trimming: 1 base; junction bases outside the gene matches: 5. This CDR3 has 15 amino acids. In nucleotides, the CDR3 is TGTGCCAGCAGTTTTGGTGGGACAGAGAACACTGAAGCTTTCTTT. It encodes CASSFGGTENTEAFF.

The V and J genes are TRBV12-3 or TRBV12-4 and TRBJ1-6; no clear D gene. CDR3 length equals 13 residues. V lost 6 bases and J lost 5, with 8 bases in between. The CDR3 loop reads CASRASDNSPLHF. Written as DNA, the CDR3 is TGTGCCAGCAGAGCTTCAGATAATTCACCCCTCCACTTT.

The V gene is TRBV5-1, the J gene TRBJ2-3; D gene unclear. Germline-derived CDR1 and CDR2 are SGHRS and YFSETQ. The CDR3 loop spans 15 amino acids. Between the trimmed V and J ends, which lost 0 bases and 1 base, there was a span of 9 bases. The CDR3 DNA reads TGCGCCAGCAGCTTGGAAGGAGAACGCACAGATACGCAGTATTTT. Its protein is CASSLEGERTDTQYF.

In its sample, this clonotype was seen a few times. The chain uses TRBV7-9 and TRBJ1-1; D perhaps matches TRBD1 (6 bases). Per the germline V gene, CDR1 is SEHNR and CDR2 is FQNEAQ (reference sequence). This CDR3 is 14 amino acids long. The ends were cut back, 6 bases at V and 3 bases at J, with 14 bases in the middle. This CDR3 is CASREWDTYTEAFF. CDR3 coding DNA: TGTGCCAGCAGGGAGTGGGACACTTACACTGAAGCTTTCTTT.